This T cell receptor (beta chain) appears in the sequencing data of a study of graft-versus-host responses after intestinal transplantation. V lost 3 bases to trimming and J lost 3 bases; unmatched junction nucleotides: 10. Germline V gene lookup returns CDR1 SGDLS and CDR2 YYNGEE. This CDR3 has 17 amino acids. Sequencing used immunoSEQ multiplex PCR; TCRdb keeps in-frame clones, though not all of them. The table has about 70,000 clones, around 91% seen once. Details on this clone: The target antigen is unknown.

This clonotype was obtained from a human donor who was the organ donor for an intestinal transplant. The chain has TRBV9 and TRBJ1-3; 9 positions match TRBD1. The input for sequencing was unstimulated CD8+ T cells sorted from spleen or lymph node cells, taken before transplant. CDR3 DNA: TGTGCCAGCAGCGACCCCCGACAGGGGGTATTTGGAAACACCATATATTTT. Its translation: CASSDPRQGVFGNTIYF.